These 17 T cell receptor beta chains were all obtained from the same sample, sequenced in a study of shared clonotypes between healthy human individuals. Produced via immunoSEQ multiplex PCR; TCRdb's table is partial and in-frame only. Here the sample spans about 990,000 clones, approximately 80% being singletons. The sequencing input was memory CD4+ T cells from PBMCs. Documented subset: CD45RA-negative fraction. The receptor set was obtained from a man younger than 30 in good health. Some clones in this sample may be carry-over from other donors' samples.

The J gene is TRBJ1-5, the V gene TRBV14; D is perhaps TRBD1 (5 bases). Per germline, CDR1 SGHDN and CDR2 FVKESK. This CDR3 has 15 residues. The V and J ends lost 1 base and 7 bases respectively, with 14 bases between them. DNA of the CDR3: TGTGCCAGCAGCCAAGGAGTCAGGGAGGGACAGCCCCAGCATTTT. It encodes CASSQGVREGQPQHF.

The chain combines TRBV5-1 with TRBJ2-5, with no clear D. From germline, CDR1 is SGHRS and CDR2 YFSETQ. V was pared by 0 bases and J by 5 bases, with 8 bases between. The CDR3 length is 13 residues. The CDR3 DNA is TGCGCCAGCAGCTTGGCCATCGGGGAGACCCAGTACTTC. Translated: CASSLAIGETQYF.

CDR3: CASSFAGLAGGLDTQYF. The CDR3 region has the DNA TGTGCCAGCTCCTTCGCGGGACTAGCGGGAGGGTTAGATACGCAGTATTTT. This chain uses TRBV27 with TRBJ2-3, with 16 bases matching TRBD2. Germline values: CDR1 MNHEY, CDR2 SMNVEV (reference sequence). Trimming took 8 bases from V and 5 from J; bases not matched to a gene: 10. The CDR3 length is 17 residues.

Concerning this clone: This may stem from a read error, because a much larger clone lies one nucleotide away. This sequence joins TRBV27 and TRBJ1-1; 10 bases align to TRBD1. CDR3 length: 16 residues. The V and J ends lost 0 bases and 0 bases, in that order; junction bases with no gene match: 1. Germline V gives CDR1 MNHEY, CDR2 SMNVEV (reference sequence). Here the CDR3 reads CASSLSGTGVNTEAFF. The CDR3 nucleotides read TGTGCCAGCAGTTTATCCGGGACAGGGGTGAACACTGAAGCTTTCTTT.

This clone came up a few times. The CDR3 nucleotides read TGTGCCAGCAGTCCGGCGGGAGTGCGAGGCAATGAGCAGTTCTTC. It specifies CASSPAGVRGNEQFF. J is TRBJ2-1 and V is TRBV28; 7 bases agree with TRBD2. V was pared by 5 bases and J by 6 bases, with 10 bases of the junction left unmatched. Germline CDR1 and CDR2: MDHEN and SYDVKM. CDR3 length: 15 amino acids. Full variable domain (missing parts from reference TRBV28 and TRBJ2-1): DVKVTQSSRYLVKRTGEKVFLECVQDMDHENMFWYRQDPGLGLRLIYFSYDVKMKEKGDIPEGYSVSREKKERFSLILESASTNQTSMYLCASSPAGVRGNEQFFGPGTRLTVL.

The chain carries TRBV29-1 and TRBJ1-1; 12 nucleotides align to TRBD1. The CDR3 is 14 residues long. Germline assignment: CDR1 SQVTM and CDR2 ANQGSEA. V was clipped by 6 bases and J by 3 bases; unmatched bases: 5. The chain's CDR3 is CSVEGQGAYTEAFF. The CDR3 nucleotides read TGCAGCGTGGAGGGACAGGGGGCATACACTGAAGCTTTCTTT.

The chain is built from TRBV2 and TRBJ2-7; D uncertain. The CDR3 extends over 12 amino acids. Germline CDR1 reads SNHLY; CDR2 reads FYNNEI. The V end lost 10 bases, the J end lost 6 bases, and 16 bases lay between the germline ends. CDR3 region: CATGPRVGEQYF. The CDR3, as DNA: TGTGCCACCGGCCCTAGGGTCGGCGAGCAGTACTTC.

This clone has just one count. The J gene is TRBJ2-2, the V gene TRBV30, with 9 bases fitting TRBD1. This CDR3 region has 14 residues. CDR1 and CDR2 from the germline V gene are GTSNPN and SVGIG (reference sequence). V gave up 4 bases and J gave up 7 bases; unmatched junction bases: 7. DNA for the CDR3: TGTGCCTGGAATCGGGACAGGGCGAACGGGGAGCTGTTTTTT. It encodes CAWNRDRANGELFF.

With regard to this clone: It may be a read error: a sequence one base away is much more abundant. At the DNA level, this CDR3 is encoded by other sequences in the same sample as well. This chain links TRBV7-3 with TRBJ2-3; 7 nucleotides align to TRBD1. This CDR3 is built from 14 residues. With V trimmed by 5 bases and J by 0 bases, 2 bases remained unmatched. Germline CDR1 reads SGHTA; CDR2 reads FQGTGA. CDR3 in DNA: TGTGCCAGCAGCCCGGGACAGAGCACAGATACGCAGTATTTT. This sequence encodes CASSPGQSTDTQYF.

The CDR3 is CASSSTGQGPSSYEQYF. CDR3 in DNA: TGTGCCAGCAGTTCGACGGGACAGGGACCTTCCTCCTACGAGCAGTACTTC. J is TRBJ2-7 and V is TRBV28, with 9 bases identical to TRBD1. The CDR3 has 17 residues. Germline V lookup: CDR1 MDHEN, CDR2 SYDVKM. Unmatched junction bases numbered 10, after V lost 4 bases and J lost 0 bases.

This chain uses TRBV7-2 with TRBJ2-7; D assignment may be TRBD1 or TRBD2 (6 bases each). V was pared by 7 bases and J by 4 bases, with 20 bases between. CDR1 and CDR2 from the germline V gene are SGHTA and FQGNSA. CDR3 length: 15 residues. The CDR3 coding sequence is TGTGCCAGCACCCCACAGGTAGGGGGGAGATACGAGCAGTACTTC. Translation gives CASTPQVGGRYEQYF.

The genes are TRBV10-2 and TRBJ2-7; D is possibly TRBD1 (5 bases). This CDR3 has 14 amino acids. The germline V and J ends were trimmed by 8 bases and 0 bases, with 14 bases remaining between them. Germline loops: CDR1 WSHSY, CDR2 SAAADI. In DNA, the CDR3 is TGCGCCAGCCTGGGGTCAAGGGGCTCCTACGAGCAGTACTTC. As protein: CASLGSRGSYEQYF.

This rearrangement joins TRBV15 to TRBJ1-1; D might be TRBD1 (6 bases). Trimming removed 3 bases at V and 4 bases at J, with 15 bases between. The germline CDR1 and CDR2 sequences are LNHNV and YYDKDF (reference sequence). This CDR3 has 15 residues. The CDR3 sequence: CATSRGRQVGTEAFF. The CDR3, as DNA: TGTGCCACCAGCAGGGGGAGACAGGTCGGCACTGAAGCTTTCTTT.

This clone showed up just a few times. The chain is built from TRBV11-2 and TRBJ1-2; no firm D call. V lost 2 bases, J lost 6 bases, and 10 bases lay in between. Per germline, CDR1 SGHAT and CDR2 FQNNGV. This CDR3 is 13 amino acids long. CDR3 nucleotides: TGTGCCAGCAGCTTATCCCCTGGGGATGGCTACACCTTC. Amino acid sequence: CASSLSPGDGYTF.

The chain carries TRBV28 and TRBJ1-2, with 8 bases identical to TRBD1. Germline CDR1 reads MDHEN; CDR2 reads SYDVKM. The CDR3 totals 14 residues. With 6 bases clipped from V and 4 bases from J, the junction kept 7 bases outside the gene matches. CDR3 coding DNA: TGTGCCAGCAGGCTCACAGGGGGTGGCTATGGCTACACCTTC. It encodes CASRLTGGGYGYTF.

This clone was seen just once. The V call is TRBV6-5, the J call TRBJ2-1; TRBD1 matches at 8 bases. This CDR3 is built from 14 residues. V lost 4 bases to trimming and J lost 3 bases; unmatched junction nucleotides: 2. The germline CDR1 and CDR2 sequences are MNHEY and SVGAGI. The CDR3 nucleotides read TGTGCCAGCAGTTTAGGGACAGGCTACAATGAGCAGTTCTTC. Amino acid sequence: CASSLGTGYNEQFF.

The sample holds a few counts of this clone. This chain connects TRBV2 to TRBJ1-4; 7 bases are shared with TRBD1. The CDR3 length is 15 residues. Germline CDR1 reads SNHLY; CDR2 reads FYNNEI. The ends lost 4 bases at V and 3 bases at J; junction bases unmatched: 5. The CDR3: CASSATGFPNEKLFF. The CDR3 DNA is TGTGCCAGCAGTGCGACAGGGTTCCCTAATGAAAAACTGTTTTTT.